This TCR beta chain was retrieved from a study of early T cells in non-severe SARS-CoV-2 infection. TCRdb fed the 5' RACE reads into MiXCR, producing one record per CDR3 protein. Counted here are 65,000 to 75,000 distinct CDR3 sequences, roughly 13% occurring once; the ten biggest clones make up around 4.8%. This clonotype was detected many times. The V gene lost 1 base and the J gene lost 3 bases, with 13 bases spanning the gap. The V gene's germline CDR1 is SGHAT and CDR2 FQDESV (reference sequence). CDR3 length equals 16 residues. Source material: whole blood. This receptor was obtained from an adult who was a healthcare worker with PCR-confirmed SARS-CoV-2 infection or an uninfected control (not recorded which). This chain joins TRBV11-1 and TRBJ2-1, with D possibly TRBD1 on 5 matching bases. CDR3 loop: CASSLELTAFYNEQFF. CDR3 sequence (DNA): TGTGCCAGCAGCTTAGAGTTGACAGCCTTCTACAATGAGCAGTTCTTC.